The sequence of this T cell receptor (beta chain) was determined in a study of T cell repertoires in Merkel cell carcinoma (dated by TCRdb to the late 2010s). A note on the overall study: Patients who had received intralesional immunotherapy or systemic immune checkpoint blockade ahead of the biopsy were left out. Tetramer sorting, cloning and paired TCR sequencing of expanded tumor-infiltrating lymphocytes were first used to define MCPyV-specific clonotypes. Inclusion required a diagnosis of MCPyV-positive Merkel cell carcinoma and successful in vitro expansion of tumor-infiltrating lymphocytes. What the authors observed across the whole study: The study did not examine normal tissue biopsies.

To note about this clone: No antigen is known for it. No base-level quality is on record; no much larger clone is a single base apart.

TRB CDR3 sequencing and data processing of tumor genomic DNA were performed with the immunoSEQ assay. TCRdb carries this immuneACCESS record with in-frame sequences only. Its versions omit some clonotypes, under half of them owing to an unresolved V gene in the studies checked, with the rest unexplained. This sample comprises about 15,000 clones, 65% to 85% of them detected only once. Of the sample, roughly 18% is held by the ten largest clones. Trimming takes 0 bases off V and 8 bases off J; junction bases not matched to a gene: 18. The CDR3 starts with the cysteine, ends with the phenylalanine, and has 19 residues. Only CDR3 DNA remains: 57 bases, in frame from the first base. CDR1 and CDR2 were assigned from the germline V gene as ENHRY and SYGVKD. Every study subject tested positive for serum antibodies to T-antigen and had biopsy-confirmed Merkel cell carcinoma that was MCPyV-positive. Genomic DNA was extracted from several adjacent 10-micron frozen tumor sections without any cell sorting or culture. Optimal cutting temperature compound was used to freeze tumor biopsy tissue measuring roughly 5 x 5 x 5 mm. In the frozen biopsy, scout sections stained with hematoxylin and eosin confirmed abundant Merkel cell carcinoma and infiltrating cells.

The receptor was derived from an adult with Merkel cell carcinoma. The sequence links TRBV10-3 to TRBJ2-1; a stretch of 8 junction bases matches TRBD2. Source material: tumor tissue. The CDR3 corresponds to CAISESGLAGVPKVDEQFF. In nucleotide form, the sequence is TGTGCCATCAGTGAGTCGGGTCTAGCGGGTGTCCCTAAGGTCGATGAGCAGTTCTTC.